A selection of T cell receptor beta chains follows, all from one sample in a study of T cells in Graves' hyperthyroidism and ophthalmopathy. Via MiXCR, TCRdb re-called the multiplex PCR reads, giving one row per CDR3 protein. The sample carries 600,000 to 650,000 distinct CDR3 sequences, around 15% recorded once. The sample taken for sequencing was blood. Every receptor here comes from a woman in her 30s with Graves' hyperthyroidism. CDR3s include the opening cysteine and the closing phenylalanine or tryptophan. A D gene is named only where the DNA matches it firmly. The size entry is marked missing in some rows and otherwise reads once, few, many or a size class.

TRBJ2-1	13	TRBV10-3	-	-	CAISDNSGDEQFF	TGTGCCATCAGTGATAACAGCGGCGATGAGCAGTTCTTC
TRBJ1-1	12	TRBV29-1	-	-	CSVGDTNTEAFF	TGCAGCGTCGGGGATACGAACACTGAAGCTTTCTTT
TRBJ1-1	14	TRBV4-2	few	-	CASSARHRGMEAFF	TGTGCCAGCAGCGCACGACACCGGGGGATGGAAGCTTTCTTT
TRBJ2-7	13	TRBV28	many	-	CASSPGLSREQYF	TGTGCCAGCAGCCCGGGACTGAGTCGCGAGCAGTACTTC
TRBJ2-5	15	TRBV20-1	-	-	CSARDSGGVEETQYF	TGCAGTGCTAGAGATAGTGGGGGAGTGGAAGAGACCCAGTACTTC
TRBJ2-1	17	TRBV20-1	-	TRBD2	CSARPPSGASGNNEQFF	TGCAGTGCTAGGCCACCCTCCGGGGCTAGCGGTAACAATGAGCAGTTCTTC
TRBJ1-2	15	TRBV15	-	TRBD1	CATSPDRGELYGYTF	TGTGCCACCAGCCCCGACAGGGGGGAGCTCTATGGCTACACCTTC
TRBJ2-5	16	TRBV4-1	-	-	CASSQGLQGLTETQYF	TGCGCCAGCAGCCAGGGGTTGCAGGGGCTTACCGAGACCCAGTACTTC
TRBJ1-1	17	TRBV19	many	-	CASSRTWGPRGNTEAFF	TGTGCCAGTAGTCGGACGTGGGGGCCGAGGGGGAACACTGAAGCTTTCTTT
TRBJ2-3	13	TRBV28	many	-	CASSLAGTGTQYF	TGTGCCAGCAGTTTAGCCGGGACTGGTACGCAGTATTTT
TRBJ2-5	16	TRBV27	many	-	CASSFLGQTFQETQYF	TGTGCCAGCAGTTTTCTAGGACAGACTTTTCAAGAGACCCAGTACTTC
TRBJ2-2	16	TRBV12-3/TRBV12-4	many	TRBD2	CASRTGLAGVRGELFF	TGTGCCAGCAGGACGGGACTAGCGGGAGTAAGAGGGGAGCTGTTTTTT
TRBJ2-2	13	TRBV30	-	-	CAWSLGLTGELFF	TGTGCCTGGAGTCTAGGACTTACCGGGGAGCTGTTTTTT
TRBJ1-1	12	TRBV24-1	many	-	CATRDMNTEAFF	TGTGCCACCAGGGATATGAACACTGAAGCTTTCTTT
TRBJ2-1	15	TRBV7-8	many	TRBD2	CASIQTSGASNEQFF	TGTGCCAGCATCCAGACTAGCGGAGCCTCCAATGAGCAGTTCTTC
TRBJ2-1	15	TRBV7-3	many	TRBD2	CASSPSPGLADEQFF	TGTGCCAGCAGCCCTTCTCCCGGACTAGCGGACGAGCAGTTCTTC
TRBJ2-3	16	TRBV6-5	few	-	CASSYSPGSPTDTQYF	TGTGCCAGCAGTTACTCTCCAGGGTCTCCCACAGATACGCAGTATTTT
TRBJ2-3	13	TRBV6-6	many	-	CASSYPNTDTQYF	TGTGCCAGCAGTTACCCGAACACAGATACGCAGTATTTT
TRBJ2-3	15	TRBV7-6	-	-	CASSPLAGSPDTQYF	TGTGCCAGCAGCCCCTTAGCCGGGAGCCCAGATACGCAGTATTTT
TRBJ2-3	14	TRBV7-6	-	-	CASSPSPPPDTQYF	TGTGCCAGCAGCCCAAGTCCCCCCCCAGATACGCAGTATTTT
TRBJ2-7	16	TRBV19	few	TRBD2	CASSPRTSGGSYEQYF	TGTGCCAGTAGTCCCAGGACTAGCGGGGGATCCTACGAGCAGTACTTC
TRBJ2-5	14	TRBV7-9	few	-	CASSSRSFQETQYF	TGTGCCAGCAGCTCGCGCTCTTTCCAAGAGACCCAGTACTTC
TRBJ2-1	14	TRBV6-1	-	-	CASSAGFPYNEQFF	TGTGCCAGCAGTGCAGGATTCCCCTACAATGAGCAGTTCTTC
TRBJ1-2	14	TRBV28	many	-	CASSLEGYNYGYTF	TGTGCCAGCAGTTTAGAGGGCTATAACTATGGCTACACCTTC
TRBJ2-5	15	TRBV11-2	-	TRBD2	CASSGTSGRMETQYF	TGTGCCAGCAGCGGGACTAGCGGGAGGATGGAGACCCAGTACTTC
TRBJ2-7	15	TRBV29-1	-	TRBD2	CSVELTSGRAYEQYF	TGCAGCGTTGAACTAACTAGCGGGAGGGCGTACGAGCAGTACTTC
TRBJ2-2	17	TRBV2	-	TRBD2	CASFGASGRWSTGELFF	TGTGCCAGCTTTGGTGCTAGCGGGAGATGGTCCACCGGGGAGCTGTTTTTT
TRBJ2-1	14	TRBV7-8	many	-	CASSLTGTNNEQFF	TGTGCCAGCAGCTTAACCGGAACCAACAATGAGCAGTTCTTC
TRBJ1-1	13	TRBV20-1	many	TRBD1	CSGPDRARTEAFF	TGCAGTGGACCAGACAGGGCTAGAACTGAAGCTTTCTTT
TRBJ2-7	15	TRBV7-2	many	TRBD1	CASSFGTGSTYEQYF	TGTGCCAGCAGTTTCGGGACAGGGAGCACCTACGAGCAGTACTTC
TRBJ2-7	14	TRBV2	-	-	CASSIGENYNEQYF	TGTGCCAGCAGTATCGGGGAAAACTACAATGAGCAGTACTTC
TRBJ2-7	12	TRBV6-2/TRBV6-3	-	-	CASSYAAQEQYF	TGTGCCAGCAGTTACGCGGCGCAGGAGCAGTACTTC
TRBJ2-7	17	TRBV6-5	many	-	CASSYDGIGATSYEQYF	TGTGCCAGCAGTTATGACGGAATAGGAGCGACCTCCTACGAGCAGTACTTC
TRBJ2-1	14	TRBV24-1	many	TRBD2	CATARGVFHNEQFF	TGTGCCACCGCCCGGGGGGTTTTCCACAATGAGCAGTTCTTC
TRBJ2-7	16	TRBV7-2	many	-	CASSLMYGGGLYEQYF	TGTGCCAGCAGCTTAATGTACGGTGGTGGTCTCTACGAGCAGTACTTC
TRBJ2-7	14	TRBV20-1	-	TRBD1	CSARDRGRGYEQYF	TGCAGTGCTCGCGACAGGGGTAGAGGCTACGAGCAGTACTTC
TRBJ2-7	15	TRBV13	many	-	CASSSLTGPSYEQYF	TGTGCCAGCAGCTCCCTGACGGGACCCTCCTACGAGCAGTACTTC
TRBJ1-2	12	TRBV9	many	TRBD1	CASSGDSGGYTF	TGTGCCAGCAGCGGGGACAGTGGTGGCTACACCTTC
TRBJ1-1	13	TRBV20-1	many	-	CSPVGRLNTEAFF	TGCAGTCCCGTAGGAAGACTGAACACTGAAGCTTTCTTT
TRBJ2-2	15	TRBV6-2/TRBV6-3	few	TRBD1	CASTRTGVETGELFF	TGTGCCAGCACTAGGACAGGGGTCGAGACCGGGGAGCTGTTTTTT
TRBJ1-1	11	TRBV5-6	few	-	CASSFGWEAFF	TGTGCCAGCAGCTTCGGCTGGGAAGCTTTCTTT
TRBJ2-7	14	TRBV12-3/TRBV12-4	many	TRBD1	CASSLRDRGLEQYF	TGTGCCAGCAGTCTCCGGGACAGGGGGCTCGAGCAGTACTTC
TRBJ2-7	15	TRBV10-3	many	TRBD2	CAISESTSGTGEQYF	TGTGCCATCAGTGAGTCGACTAGCGGGACGGGGGAGCAGTACTTC
TRBJ1-3	15	TRBV7-9	-	TRBD1	CASSSSRGRGNTIYF	TGTGCCAGCAGCTCCTCCAGGGGGCGAGGAAACACCATATATTTT
TRBJ2-1	15	TRBV19	few	-	CASSVGVGGGNEQFF	TGTGCCAGTAGTGTAGGTGTGGGAGGGGGCAATGAGCAGTTCTTC
TRBJ1-1	13	TRBV18	-	TRBD1	CASSPDRGTGAFF	TGTGCCAGCTCACCCGACAGGGGCACTGGAGCTTTCTTT
TRBJ1-1	14	TRBV7-9	many	-	CASSSLTVNTEAFF	TGTGCCAGCAGCTCATTGACGGTGAACACTGAAGCTTTCTTT
TRBJ2-1	16	TRBV9	-	TRBD2	CASSVTGTSGYNEQFF	TGTGCCAGCAGCGTAACGGGGACTAGTGGTTACAATGAGCAGTTCTTC
TRBJ1-6	19	TRBV10-3	-	-	CAISERLGPQGVRYSPLHF	TGTGCCATCAGTGAGAGGTTGGGGCCCCAGGGAGTCCGCTACTCACCCCTCCACTTT
TRBJ1-1	15	TRBV24-1	-	-	CATSDLDGENTEAFF	TGTGCCACCAGTGATTTGGACGGGGAGAACACTGAAGCTTTCTTT
TRBJ2-7	14	TRBV27	many	TRBD2	CASSTPSGRGEQYF	TGTGCCAGCAGTACGCCTAGCGGGAGAGGGGAGCAGTACTTC
TRBJ2-1	14	TRBV20-1	-	TRBD1	CSASTGQGYNEQFF	TGCAGTGCTAGTACTGGACAGGGGTACAATGAGCAGTTCTTC
TRBJ1-1	13	TRBV25-1	-	-	CASRLGAGTEAFF	TGTGCCAGCAGGCTCGGAGCGGGGACTGAAGCTTTCTTT
TRBJ2-3	15	TRBV9	-	TRBD2	CASSASGGSTDTQYF	TGTGCCAGCAGCGCTAGCGGGGGCAGCACAGATACGCAGTATTTT
TRBJ1-5	13	TRBV30	many	-	CAWSLNRNQPQHF	TGTGCCTGGAGTTTAAACAGGAATCAGCCCCAGCATTTT
TRBJ1-1	12	TRBV6-1	few	-	CASSPSGSEAFF	TGTGCCAGCAGCCCTTCCGGGTCCGAAGCTTTCTTT
TRBJ2-5	15	TRBV9	-	-	CASSVGYGDQETQYF	TGTGCCAGCAGCGTAGGTTATGGGGACCAAGAGACCCAGTACTTC
TRBJ2-1	17	TRBV11-3	many	-	CASSLAGALGSYNEQFF	TGTGCCAGCAGCTTAGCTGGGGCCCTAGGCTCCTACAATGAGCAGTTCTTC